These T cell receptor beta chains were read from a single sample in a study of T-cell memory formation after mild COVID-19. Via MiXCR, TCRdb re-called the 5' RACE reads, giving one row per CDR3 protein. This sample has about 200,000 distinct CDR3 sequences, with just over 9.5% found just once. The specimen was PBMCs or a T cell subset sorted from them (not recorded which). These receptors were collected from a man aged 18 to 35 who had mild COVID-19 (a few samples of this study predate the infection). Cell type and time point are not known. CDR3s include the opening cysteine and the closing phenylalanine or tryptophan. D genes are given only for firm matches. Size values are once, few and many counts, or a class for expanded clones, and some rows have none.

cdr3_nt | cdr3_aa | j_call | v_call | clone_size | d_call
TGTGCCAGCAGCTTATGGGGGACGGGGTTCTCTGGAAACACCATATATTTT | CASSLWGTGFSGNTIYF | TRBJ1-3 | TRBV7-2 | - | -
TGTGCCAGCAGCTTAGACCCGGGGCGTCGGCCCCCAGAGACCCAGTACTTC | CASSLDPGRRPPETQYF | TRBJ2-5 | TRBV7-9 | few | -
TGTGCCAGCAGGAAAGTCTCCTCTGGGGCCAACGTCCTGACTTTC | CASRKVSSGANVLTF | TRBJ2-6 | TRBV6-5 | - | -
TGTGCCAGCAGTTTAAGGGGCCTTGAAGCTTTCTTT | CASSLRGLEAFF | TRBJ1-1 | TRBV12-3/TRBV12-4 | many | -
TGTGCCAGCAGCTCCCTTCCGGGGGCTGGGGGAGATACGCAGTATTTT | CASSSLPGAGGDTQYF | TRBJ2-3 | TRBV11-2 | - | -
TGTGCCAGCAGCCCAGTCGGGCTTCAGCCCCAGCATTTT | CASSPVGLQPQHF | TRBJ1-5 | TRBV7-2 | - | -
TGCAGCGTTGGGCTAGGGAACACTGAAGCTTTCTTT | CSVGLGNTEAFF | TRBJ1-1 | TRBV29-1 | few | -
TGCGCCAGCAGCTGGGCTGGTAGGTCCACCTACGAGCAGTACTTC | CASSWAGRSTYEQYF | TRBJ2-7 | TRBV5-1 | few | -
TGTGCCAGCACATCGGCGGCGACCCGCACAGATACGCAGTATTTT | CASTSAATRTDTQYF | TRBJ2-3 | TRBV7-2 | few | -
TGTGCCAGCAGCGGCGGCCCGATCACAGATACGCAGTATTTT | CASSGGPITDTQYF | TRBJ2-3 | TRBV5-5 | - | -
TGCGCCAGCAGCACGGGACAGGGAACACAAGGCTACACCTTC | CASSTGQGTQGYTF | TRBJ1-2 | TRBV5-1 | once | TRBD1
TGTGCCAGCAGCACCAGACAGGGGGAGGTTGAAGCTTTCTTT | CASSTRQGEVEAFF | TRBJ1-1 | TRBV7-2 | many | TRBD1
TGCAGCGTTGTCGTAGCAAAAGAGACCCAGTACTTC | CSVVVAKETQYF | TRBJ2-5 | TRBV29-1 | few | -
TGTGCCAGCAGCCTCGACCAGAGGGATACGCAGTATTTT | CASSLDQRDTQYF | TRBJ2-3 | TRBV4-2 | few | -
TGCGCCAGCAGCCAATTCAGGGGCGAACGGGGGGGAACCCTAGCCAAAAACATTCAGTACTTC | CASSQFRGERGGTLAKNIQYF | TRBJ2-4 | TRBV4-3 | many | TRBD2
TGTGCCAGCAGTGCGGGGGGGCCCGTTGGAGATACGCAGTATTTT | CASSAGGPVGDTQYF | TRBJ2-3 | TRBV6-6 | few | TRBD2
TGCGCCAGCAGCCCAAGGTCGGGTGACGGCACTGAAGCTTTCTTT | CASSPRSGDGTEAFF | TRBJ1-1 | TRBV4-3 | few | -
TGTGCCATCAGTGAGTTTCAAGGGGAAACTGAGCAGTTCTTC | CAISEFQGETEQFF | TRBJ2-1 | TRBV10-3 | few | -
TGTGCCAGCTCACCACCCGCGGACACCGGGGAGCTGTTTTTT | CASSPPADTGELFF | TRBJ2-2 | TRBV18 | - | -
TGTGCCAGCAGGGCCAGGGGTTACGGGGAGCTGTTTTTT | CASRARGYGELFF | TRBJ2-2 | TRBV6-1 | - | -